This T cell receptor beta chain was recovered during a study of OX40 agonist ivuxolimab in advanced cancers. V lost 9 bases and J 0 bases, leaving 14 bases between the germline ends. The CDR3 is 14 amino acids. Per the germline V gene, CDR1 is LNHDA and CDR2 is SQIVND (reference sequence). Assay used: immunoSEQ multiplex PCR; TCRdb lists only in-frame clones, some missing. The sample has more than 45,000 clones; roughly 88% are singletons. With baseline, cycle 4 day 1, and cycle 7 day 1 as timepoints, blood was sampled. In this sample, this clone turned up once. Its antigen is unidentified. Study-wide results and caveats: Partial responders treated at 0.1-3.0 mg/kg exhibited clonal expansion among the lowest measured.

The sequencing here drew on CD4+ or CD8+ T cells sorted from blood, taken in a trial of the OX40 agonist ivuxolimab. The TCR was taken from an adult with an advanced solid tumor such as melanoma, head and neck, liver or kidney cancer. This chain links TRBV19 with TRBJ1-2, with D possibly being TRBD1 (5 bases). CDR3 sequence reads: CASWRGTANYGYTF. The CDR3 DNA reads as TGTGCCAGCTGGCGGGGGACCGCTAACTATGGCTACACCTTC.